This TCR beta chain was captured by sequencing in a study of post-analysis software for immune sequencing data. The wider study: The courses of disease that were included comprised relapsing-remitting, secondary progressive and progressive-relapsing multiple sclerosis. The study's findings and limits: Under the F measure, samples that were prepared in one batch clustered strongly together. Comparison with controls showed significantly lower normalized Chao1 diversity in multiple sclerosis patients. Elevated frequency relative to controls characterized about 5 TRBV segments in patients, TRBV5-6, TRBV5-1 and TRBV20-1 among them.

Researchers reported that TCR beta cDNA libraries carried unique molecular identifiers. T cells, about 0.95 to 10 million of them, yielded a few hundred thousand cDNA molecules. TCRdb re-called the PCR reads with MiXCR, one entry per CDR3 protein. Seen here are roughly 200,000 distinct CDR3 sequences, 29% observed once, and the top ten hold nearly 3.5%. This clonotype was counted between two and nine times. Its specificity is unknown. The CDR3 sequence is 16 residues long. Germline CDR1 SGHRS, CDR2 YFSETQ. V gave up 4 bases and J gave up 4 bases; unmatched junction bases: 10. Input material: blood. V gene TRBV5-1 combines with J gene TRBJ1-1; 10 bases are shared with TRBD1. This receptor was obtained from a girl younger than 18 with multiple sclerosis. The CDR3 reads CASSPDRGQVSTEAFF. As DNA, the CDR3 is TGCGCCAGCAGCCCTGACAGGGGGCAGGTGAGCACTGAAGCTTTCTTT.